Each of the 10 T cell receptor beta chains below was sequenced from the same sample in a study of cytomegalovirus exposure and HLA in healthy donors. It was with 60 Vbeta and 13 Jbeta primers that the PCR ran. Produced via immunoSEQ multiplex PCR; TCRdb's table is partial and in-frame only. The table shows some 100,000 clones, with about 83% occurring only once. The material sequenced was PBMCs. The receptors here all came from a female donor in good health and CMV-seronegative.

The rearrangement uses TRBV13 and TRBJ1-6, with a tentative D call TRBD1 (5 bases). V was pared by 4 bases and J by 4 bases, with 20 bases between. CDR1 and CDR2 (germline): PRHDT, FYEKMQ (reference sequence). The CDR3 extends over 18 amino acids. The CDR3 region is CASSSGPGWGEYNSPLHF. In nucleotides, the CDR3 is TGTGCCAGCAGCTCAGGGCCCGGGTGGGGGGAATATAATTCACCCCTCCACTTT.

The gene calls are TRBV27 and TRBJ1-6, with D tentatively TRBD1 (5 bases). Germline V lookup: CDR1 MNHEY, CDR2 SMNVEV (reference sequence). CDR3 length: 12 residues. The V end lost 1 base, the J end lost 10 bases, and 5 bases lay between the germline ends. In nucleotides, the CDR3 is TGTGCCAGCAGTTTATGGGGCTCACCCCTCCACTTT. This sequence encodes CASSLWGSPLHF.

The chain links TRBV5-6 to TRBJ2-5; tentatively, D is TRBD1 (10 bases). The CDR3 runs 17 residues. Germline V gene lookup returns CDR1 SGHDT and CDR2 YYEEEE. Trimming cost V 0 bases and J 5 bases, with 20 bases left between them. This CDR3 reads CASSLVGSGGQGETQYF. DNA for the CDR3: TGTGCCAGCAGCTTGGTGGGTAGCGGGGGACAGGGGGAGACCCAGTACTTC. Complete variable domain (other parts from reference TRBV5-6 and TRBJ2-5): DAGVTQSPTHLIKTRGQQVTLRCSPKSGHDTVSWYQQALGQGPQFIFQYYEEEERQRGNFPDRFSGHQFPNYSSELNVNALLLGDSALYLCASSLVGSGGQGETQYFGPGTRLLVL.

This clone was seen a single time. The chain's CDR3 is CAIRNPSYNEQFF. Here the CDR3 DNA reads TGTGCCATCAGGAACCCCAGCTACAATGAGCAGTTCTTC. V usage is TRBV10-3 and J usage is TRBJ2-1; D remains ambiguous. This CDR3 has 13 residues. V lost 6 bases, J lost 3 bases, and 9 bases lay in between. Germline V gene lookup returns CDR1 ENHRY and CDR2 SYGVKD.

This rearrangement joins TRBV27 to TRBJ2-5; 9 bases fit TRBD1. This CDR3 is built from 14 residues. Germline V gene data show CDR1 as MNHEY and CDR2 as SMNVEV (reference sequence). Losses at the gene ends were 5 bases for V and 3 bases for J; bases not matched to a gene: 4. Here the CDR3 DNA reads TGTGCCAGCAGTCCCCGGACAGGGGAAGAGACCCAGTACTTC. This encodes CASSPRTGEETQYF.

This clone was observed a handful of times. The chain uses TRBV18 and TRBJ1-4, with unresolved D. V dropped 2 bases and J dropped 12 bases, with 13 bases sitting between them. Looked up from germline, CDR1 is KGHSH and CDR2 is LQKENI. The CDR3 is made up of 13 amino acids. Here the CDR3 reads CASSPTTGSELFF. The CDR3 region has the DNA TGTGCCAGCTCACCAACGACGGGGAGCGAACTGTTTTTT.

The rearrangement uses TRBV30 and TRBJ2-2; 15 bases are a match to TRBD2. Unmatched junction bases numbered 1, after V lost 5 bases and J lost 9 bases. Germline assignment: CDR1 GTSNPN and CDR2 SVGIG (reference sequence). The CDR3 runs 13 residues. The DNA of the CDR3 is TGTGCCTGGGGACTAGCGGGGGGGCGGGAGCTGTTTTTT. Encoded protein: CAWGLAGGRELFF.

This clone was seen only a few times. The chain is built from TRBV2 and TRBJ1-5; D unresolved. Trimming stripped 6 bases from V and 2 bases from J, with 14 bases between. Germline CDR1 is SNHLY and CDR2 is FYNNEI. CDR3 size: 15 residues. The CDR3 DNA is TGTGCCAGCAGGAAGGACGCCGGGGGCAATCAGCCCCAGCATTTT. Protein sequence: CASRKDAGGNQPQHF.

This chain links TRBV18 with TRBJ2-1; TRBD1 matches 10 bases. CDR3 length: 15 amino acids. The V segment lost 3 bases and the J segment 7 bases; nucleotides outside the gene matches: 6. Germline CDR1 and CDR2: KGHSH and LQKENI. The CDR3 protein is CASSPTGGSGNEQFF. As DNA, the CDR3 is TGTGCCAGCTCACCGACAGGGGGCTCGGGGAATGAGCAGTTCTTC.

This clone was recorded only once. This chain links TRBV7-2 with TRBJ2-2; 13 nucleotides match TRBD2. The V and J ends lost 4 bases and 5 bases, in that order; junction bases with no gene match: 10. CDR1 is SGHTA, CDR2 FQGNSA, per germline. CDR3 size: 18 residues. The CDR3, as DNA: TGTGCCAGCAGCTCGAGACTAGCGGGGGGACCTCTTACCGGGGAGCTGTTTTTT. Protein: CASSSRLAGGPLTGELFF. The whole variable domain, remainder taken from reference TRBV7-2 and TRBJ2-2, is GAGVSQSPSNKVTEKGKDVELRCDPISGHTALYWYRQSLGQGLEFLIYFQGNSAPDKSGLPSDRFSAERTGGSVSTLTIQRTQQEDSAVYLCASSSRLAGGPLTGELFFGEGSRLTVL.